These 22 T cell receptor beta chains share one sample of origin, sequenced in a study of blood T cells in healthy people across ages (dated by TCRdb to about 2015). Libraries were prepared through 5' RACE. The data were produced on an Illumina HiSeq 2500. A second roughly 7 to 11 cycle PCR used a sample-barcoded 5' primer and a J-beta primer mix. TCRdb trimmed public reads at Q25 via fastp, called clones via MiXCR and kept in-frame beta chains. Each entry is one CDR3 protein sequence, shown with its most common DNA and genes. This sample gives over 1,500,000 distinct CDR3 sequences in total; around half of them show up just once. The ten largest clones add up to over 2% of the sample. What was sequenced was blood. The origin of the receptors is a woman aged 40 to 50 in good health.

This clonotype was seen more than once but under ten times. The chain couples TRBV6-2 or TRBV6-3 to TRBJ2-5; no firm D call. The V gene lost 6 bases and the J gene lost 5 bases, with 10 bases spanning the gap. Germline lookup yields CDR1 MNHEY and CDR2 SVGEGT. This CDR3 contains 12 residues. CDR3 region: CASRWLAETQYF. CDR3 DNA: TGTGCCAGCAGGTGGTTGGCTGAGACCCAGTACTTC.

The chain links TRBV7-9 to TRBJ2-5; D may be TRBD1 (6 bases). CDR3 length: 13 residues. CDR1 and CDR2 (germline): SEHNR, FQNEAQ (reference sequence). Trimming removed 6 bases at V and 5 bases at J, with 13 bases between. The CDR3 DNA is TGTGCCAGCAGGAGGGGGTCAGGGGAGACCCAGTACTTC. This encodes CASRRGSGETQYF.

This chain connects TRBV11-2 to TRBJ2-3; a possible D gene is TRBD1 (6 bases). V lost 7 bases and J 2 bases, leaving 16 bases between the germline ends. Germline V gene data show CDR1 as SGHAT and CDR2 as FQNNGV. The CDR3 spans 15 residues. Here the CDR3 DNA reads TGTGCCAGCACCCGCGGCAGGGGAGACACAGATACGCAGTATTTT. It specifies CASTRGRGDTDTQYF.

This clonotype was detected a few times. The J gene is TRBJ2-5, the V gene TRBV2; no firm D call. Germline CDR1 and CDR2: SNHLY and FYNNEI. The V gene lost 9 bases and the J gene lost 2 bases, with 13 bases spanning the gap. CDR3 length equals 13 residues. The CDR3 reads CASQVSQQETQYF. The CDR3 coding sequence is TGTGCCAGTCAGGTCTCACAACAAGAGACCCAGTACTTC.

The V gene is TRBV20-1, the J gene TRBJ2-7; D is uncertain. V lost 6 bases and J 4 bases, leaving 22 bases between the germline ends. Germline lookup yields CDR1 DFQATT and CDR2 SNEGSKA (reference sequence). This CDR3 contains 15 residues. The CDR3 sequence is CSAIAGLRGPYEQYF. DNA of the CDR3: TGCAGTGCAATCGCCGGGTTACGAGGTCCTTACGAGCAGTACTTC.

This chain joins TRBV19 and TRBJ2-7; 7 bases are a match to TRBD1. Germline V gene sequence: CDR1 LNHDA, CDR2 SQIVND (reference sequence). The CDR3 contains 14 residues. Trimming cost V 9 bases and J 2 bases; bases outside gene matches: 10. DNA for the CDR3: TGTGCCAGCAATACACACAGGGGAGCCTACGAGCAGTACTTC. Amino acid sequence: CASNTHRGAYEQYF. Together with reference TRBV19 and TRBJ2-7, the CDR3 gives the full variable domain: DGGITQSPKYLFRKEGQNVTLSCEQNLNHDAMYWYRQDPGQGLRLIYYSQIVNDFQKGDIAEGYSVSREKKESFPLTVTSAQKNPTAFYLCASNTHRGAYEQYFGPGTRLTVT.

On this clonotype itself: The junction does not match germline at one end; this may be a read error. The gene calls are TRBV7-2 and TRBJ1-2; D not certain. Per germline, CDR1 SGHTA and CDR2 FQGNSA. The CDR3 length is 12 residues. CDR3 DNA: TGTGCCAGCAGCGCCGTGAACTATGACTACACCTTC. Its protein is CASSAVNYDYTF.

The rearrangement joins TRBV20-1 to TRBJ1-2; TRBD1 is a possible D gene (5 bases). With 4 bases removed from V and 7 bases from J, the gap between germline ends came to 16 bases. CDR3 size: 13 residues. Germline CDR1 and CDR2: DFQATT and SNEGSKA (reference sequence). The CDR3 sequence is CSAMMGRVRGYTF. The CDR3 DNA is TGCAGTGCTATGATGGGCAGGGTCCGTGGCTACACCTTC.

J is TRBJ2-4 and V is TRBV27; TRBD2 is a possible D gene (5 bases). V lost 5 bases and J 13 bases, leaving 24 bases between the germline ends. The CDR3 has 15 amino acids. Germline CDR1 is MNHEY and CDR2 is SMNVEV (reference sequence). DNA for the CDR3: TGTGCCAGCAGTACTCGAGGGTCGATAAACAATGAGCAGTACTTC. This gives the protein CASSTRGSINNEQYF.

The V and J genes are TRBV6-6 and TRBJ2-7, with D hard to call. The J call could be wrong; TRBJ2-5 is a better fit for the DNA end. The CDR3 is 12 residues long. Germline CDR1 and CDR2: MNHNY and SVGAGI (reference sequence). CDR3 sequence reads: CASKQIPETQYF. CDR3 bases: TGTGCCAGCAAACAGATTCCAGAGACCCAGTACTTC.

The chain couples TRBV9 to TRBJ2-4; D ambiguous. The CDR3 covers 15 residues. Germline V gene lookup returns CDR1 SGDLS and CDR2 YYNGEE. Trimming took off 3 bases at V and 3 bases at J, with 13 bases between the two ends. The CDR3: CASSAYTDFKNIQYF. The CDR3 DNA is TGTGCCAGCAGCGCGTACACAGATTTCAAAAACATTCAGTACTTC.

The chain links TRBV9 to TRBJ2-5; D may be TRBD1 or TRBD2 (5 bases each). Germline CDR1 and CDR2: SGDLS and YYNGEE. The CDR3 length is 15 residues. Trimming removed 3 bases from V and 5 bases from J, with 17 bases in between. This CDR3 reads CASSADILAAETQYF. CDR3 nucleotides: TGTGCCAGCAGCGCGGACATTCTAGCAGCGGAGACCCAGTACTTC.

This clonotype was recorded many times. The genes are TRBV5-1 and TRBJ2-7; D remains unclear. CDR3 size: 14 residues. Germline V gene lookup returns CDR1 SGHRS and CDR2 YFSETQ. The V end was cut by 0 bases, the J end by 3 bases, with 10 bases between. CDR3 in DNA: TGCGCCAGCAGCTTGGCCTCTACAGACTACGAGCAGTACTTC. It is translated as CASSLASTDYEQYF.

The chain recombines TRBV13 with TRBJ2-5; no firm D call. Germline CDR1 reads PRHDT; CDR2 reads FYEKMQ (reference sequence). The CDR3 covers 16 residues. V lost 1 base, J lost 2 bases, and 14 bases lay in between. CDR3 nucleotide sequence: TGTGCCAGCAGCTTAGTGGGTTTAGGGAATCAAGAGACCCAGTACTTC. Translating gives CASSLVGLGNQETQYF.

The CDR3 sequence: CATKDGSTDTQYF. The DNA for the CDR3 is TGTGCCACCAAAGACGGGAGCACAGATACGCAGTATTTT. The chain is built from TRBV7-3 and TRBJ2-3; D is undetermined. The CDR3 is 13 amino acids. V dropped 10 bases and J dropped 0 bases, with 11 bases sitting between them. Germline V gene data show CDR1 as SGHTA and CDR2 as FQGTGA.

The chain joins TRBV5-1 to TRBJ2-3, with a tentative D call TRBD2 (7 bases). CDR1 is SGHRS, CDR2 YFSETQ, per germline. The CDR3 consists of 15 residues. V gave up 0 bases and J gave up 4 bases, with 12 bases separating them. The CDR3 sequence is CASSLAGGEADTQYF. The DNA for the CDR3 is TGCGCCAGCAGCTTGGCGGGGGGCGAGGCAGATACGCAGTATTTT.

A few counts support this clonotype. The chain joins TRBV4-1 to TRBJ1-5; 7 bases agree with TRBD1. The J segment lost 3 bases and the V segment lost 0 bases, leaving 8 bases of the junction unmatched. From germline, CDR1 is MGHRA and CDR2 YSYEKL. CDR3 length equals 17 residues. In DNA, the CDR3 is TGCGCCAGCAGCCAAGATGGCCGACAGGGAGTCAATCAGCCCCAGCATTTT. Residues: CASSQDGRQGVNQPQHF.

V gene TRBV10-3 combines with J gene TRBJ2-1, with TRBD1 matching 10 bases. V shed 10 bases and J 10 bases; nucleotides not matched to a gene: 19. There are 16 residues in the CDR3. Germline-derived CDR1 and CDR2 are ENHRY and SYGVKD. The CDR3 DNA is TGTGCCACCACAAACTCCCTCGGGACAGGGGATGGCGAGCAGTTCTTC. Encoded protein: CATTNSLGTGDGEQFF.

In its sample, this clonotype was seen a few times. This chain joins TRBV20-1 and TRBJ2-7, with 10 bases lining up with TRBD2. This CDR3 has 15 amino acids. V was clipped by 3 bases and J by 10 bases; unmatched bases: 15. CDR1 is DFQATT, CDR2 SNEGSKA, per germline (reference sequence). The CDR3 spells CSARDLSGGPYTQYF. The CDR3 region has the DNA TGCAGTGCTAGGGACCTTAGCGGGGGGCCGTATACCCAGTACTTC.

The V call is TRBV7-8, the J call TRBJ2-7; tentative D call: TRBD2 (5 bases). The CDR3 has 13 residues. Between the trimmed V and J ends, which lost 5 bases and 6 bases, there was a span of 14 bases. Germline V lookup: CDR1 SGHVS, CDR2 FQNEAQ. The CDR3 region is CASSQLRGIEQYF. CDR3 bases: TGTGCCAGCAGCCAGCTCAGAGGGATCGAGCAGTACTTC.

The chain recombines TRBV6-6 with TRBJ2-6; 9 nucleotides agree with TRBD1. CDR3 length: 17 amino acids. CDR1 and CDR2 from the germline V gene are MNHNY and SVGAGI (reference sequence). V shed 5 bases and J 2 bases; nucleotides not matched to a gene: 7. The CDR3 loop reads CASSRQGDLPGANVLTF. Written as DNA, the CDR3 is TGTGCCAGCAGTCGACAGGGGGATTTGCCTGGGGCCAACGTCCTGACTTTC.

V is TRBV5-1 and J is TRBJ2-1; D is uncertain. V was shortened by 0 bases and J by 9 bases, with 10 bases between the two germline ends. Germline V CDR1 and CDR2: SGHRS, YFSETQ. This CDR3 has 13 amino acids. CDR3 sequence reads: CASSLEGYAEQFF. In DNA form, the CDR3 reads TGCGCCAGCAGCTTGGAAGGGTATGCTGAGCAGTTCTTC.